These 4 T cell receptor beta chains came from one sample sequenced in a study of cytomegalovirus exposure and HLA in healthy donors. Using immunoSEQ multiplex PCR, the repertoire was profiled, and TCRdb retains in-frame clones only, with some absent. The repertoire has some 150,000 clones, 70% to 90% of them found once; the top ten carry 7.5% to 10%. Sequenced: PBMCs. Receptor source: a woman between 18 and 29 years old in good health and CMV-seropositive.

The CDR3 nucleotides read TGCGCCAGCAGCAGCGGGACAGGTTTCTACGAGCAGTACTTC. This encodes CASSSGTGFYEQYF. The rearrangement uses TRBV5-1 and TRBJ2-7; TRBD1 might be the D (8 bases). This CDR3 is built from 14 residues. Germline V gene sequence: CDR1 SGHRS, CDR2 YFSETQ. Trimming pared 4 bases from V and 3 bases from J, leaving 14 bases between.

This clone was seen more than once but under ten times. The rearrangement links TRBV10-3 to TRBJ2-7; D remains unclear. V lost 0 bases, J lost 4 bases, and 4 bases lay in between. The CDR3 has 12 residues. Germline V lookup: CDR1 ENHRY, CDR2 SYGVKD. The CDR3 spells CAISESRYEQYF. CDR3 nucleotides: TGTGCCATCAGTGAGTCGAGATACGAGCAGTACTTC.

The chain links TRBV7-9 to TRBJ2-1; D unresolved. The ends were cut back, 7 bases at V and 3 bases at J, with 13 bases in the middle. The CDR3 is made up of 14 amino acids. Germline V gene lookup returns CDR1 SEHNR and CDR2 FQNEAQ (reference sequence). CDR3 sequence: CASNAGQDYNEQFF. The CDR3 nucleotides are TGTGCCAGCAATGCAGGCCAGGACTACAATGAGCAGTTCTTC.

CDR3 protein: CASSLIQGAGNTEAFF. CDR3 in DNA: TGTGCCAGCAGTCTAATACAGGGGGCCGGGAACACTGAAGCTTTCTTT. The chain recombines TRBV28 with TRBJ1-1; 9 bases match TRBD1. The CDR3 length is 16 residues. Germline values: CDR1 MDHEN, CDR2 SYDVKM. V lost 5 bases to trimming and J lost 1 base; unmatched junction nucleotides: 8.